A single sample gave rise to the 25 T cell receptor beta chains below, sequenced in a study of CD8+CD57+ T cells in acquired aplastic anemia. Template material for TCR beta VDJ and CDR3 profiling consisted of genomic DNA. TCRdb fed the reads into MiXCR, producing one record per CDR3 protein. Of hundreds of thousands of distinct CDR3 sequences in the sample, 60% to 80% were seen once. Source material: sorted CD4+, CD8+, or CD8+CD57+ T cells (not recorded which) from PBMCs. Receptors originate from a human donor in good health, serving as a control.

This clonotype was detected many times. V and J are TRBV2 and TRBJ2-4, with D hard to call. Germline loops: CDR1 SNHLY, CDR2 FYNNEI. This CDR3 is 14 amino acids long. Trimming removed 1 base from V and 1 base from J, with 5 bases in between. The CDR3 is CASSEGAAKNIQYF. CDR3 coding DNA: TGTGCCAGCAGTGAAGGGGCTGCCAAAAACATTCAGTACTTC.

This chain's CDR3 is CASSLGTAVGNTIYF. CDR3 sequence (DNA): TGCGCCAGCAGCTTGGGGACCGCGGTTGGAAACACCATATATTTT. The chain carries TRBV5-1 and TRBJ1-3; D uncertain. Germline loops: CDR1 SGHRS, CDR2 YFSETQ. V lost 0 bases and J 3 bases, leaving 10 bases between the germline ends. The length of the CDR3 is 15 residues.

This chain uses TRBV7-2 with TRBJ2-5; 9 bases line up with TRBD2. CDR1 and CDR2 (germline): SGHTA, FQGNSA. The CDR3 contains 19 residues. V gave up 4 bases and J gave up 1 base; unmatched junction bases: 16. The DNA of the CDR3 is TGTGCCAGCAGCTCCGTCTCCGCGGGATCAGCGGGGGGCCAAGAGACCCAGTACTTC. This gives the protein CASSSVSAGSAGGQETQYF.

V and J are TRBV5-4 and TRBJ2-7; D gene uncertain. From germline, CDR1 is SGHNT and CDR2 YYREEE (reference sequence). V lost 4 bases and J lost 6, with 11 bases in between. This CDR3 comprises 12 residues. This chain's CDR3 is CASSTERVEQYF. The CDR3, as DNA: TGTGCCAGCAGCACGGAACGGGTCGAGCAGTACTTC. Full variable domain (rest looked up from reference TRBV5-4 and TRBJ2-7): ETGVTQSPTHLIKTRGQQVTLRCSSQSGHNTVSWYQQALGQGPQFIFQYYREEENGRGNFPPRFSGLQFPNYSSELNVNALELDDSALYLCASSTERVEQYFGPGTRLTVT.

The table lists this clonotype with a few counts. This chain uses TRBV11-2 with TRBJ1-2, with D hard to call. Germline V gene lookup returns CDR1 SGHAT and CDR2 FQNNGV. CDR3 size: 14 residues. Trimming took 2 bases from V and 1 from J, leaving 8 bases between them. This CDR3 reads CASSLRRSNYGYTF. CDR3 nucleotide sequence: TGTGCCAGCAGCTTACGCCGGAGTAACTATGGCTACACCTTC.

In the case of this clonotype: The conserved phenylalanine or tryptophan normally closing the CDR3 is absent here, so this likely arose from a read error. It is unclear where the CDR3 begins or ends on the DNA, so no DNA is shown, and the CDR3 is as TCRdb lists it. The V and J genes are TRBV19 and TRBJ1-1. The CDR3 is 12 residues long, counting both termini. Germline V gene data show CDR1 as LNHDA and CDR2 as SQIVND (reference sequence). This CDR3 is CASSNRSTEPFL.

As concerns this clonotype: No conserved phenylalanine or tryptophan is present at the end of the CDR3, so a read error is the likely explanation. Because the CDR3's place on the DNA is in doubt, the DNA is left out and the CDR3 is given as listed by TCRdb. The chain has TRBV7-9 and TRBJ2-7. The CDR3 is made up of 13 amino acids, end residues included. Per the germline V gene, CDR1 is SEHNR and CDR2 is FQNEAQ (reference sequence). CDR3 sequence reads: CASSSSRGAPTYS.

The chain employs TRBV29-1 and TRBJ2-2, with no clear D. Between the trimmed V and J ends, which lost 4 bases and 4 bases, there was a span of 7 bases. Germline CDR1 SQVTM, CDR2 ANQGSEA. The CDR3 contains 12 residues. CDR3 coding DNA: TGCAGCGTTGGACTCTTCACCGGGGAGCTGTTTTTT. Protein: CSVGLFTGELFF.

As for this clonotype: An end of the junction differs from the germline gene, which may be a read error. The CDR3 loop reads CASSLVGDQYF. CDR3 DNA: TGTGCTAGCAGCTTAGTAGGGGATCAGTACTTC. The rearrangement uses TRBV7-6 and TRBJ2-4; the D gene is possibly TRBD1 (5 bases). Germline V CDR1 and CDR2: SGHVS, FNYEAQ. The CDR3 is 11 amino acids.

To note about this clonotype: At one of its ends the junction is not consistent with the germline gene, which may arise from a read error. The V and J genes are TRBV7-2 and TRBJ1-2, with 11 bases that match TRBD1. The CDR3 covers 14 residues. The germline CDR1 and CDR2 sequences are SGHTA and FQGNSA. CDR3 amino acids: CASSRGQGAYGYTF. CDR3 coding DNA: TGTGCCAGCAGCAGAGGACAGGGGGCGTATGGCTACACATTC.

About this clonotype itself: A read error is possible here, since a much larger clone lies one base away. The chain employs TRBV6-1 and TRBJ2-1, with 8 bases identical to TRBD1. CDR1 and CDR2 from the germline V gene are MNHNS and SASEGT. This CDR3 is 14 amino acids long. The V segment lost 1 base and the J segment 8 bases; nucleotides outside the gene matches: 4. Here the CDR3 DNA reads TGTGCCAGCAGTGAAGTACAGGGGGATTATGAGCAGTTCTTC. Its protein is CASSEVQGDYEQFF.

The chain has TRBV5-6 and TRBJ2-3; D remains ambiguous. V lost 4 bases, J lost 0 bases, and 15 bases lay in between. Germline V gives CDR1 SGHDT, CDR2 YYEEEE. This CDR3 contains 16 residues. The CDR3 coding sequence is TGTGCCAGCAGCGTTCCCGATCGCTCCAGCACAGATACGCAGTATTTT. It codes for CASSVPDRSSTDTQYF.

This chain joins TRBV7-3 and TRBJ2-2; weak D call: TRBD1 (6 bases). The CDR3 loop spans 17 amino acids. The V gene's germline CDR1 is SGHTA and CDR2 FQGTGA. Deletions cut 3 bases from V and 10 bases from J, with 24 bases between. The CDR3 protein is CASSLAHNRVDEQELFF. DNA of the CDR3: TGTGCCAGCAGCTTGGCACATAACAGGGTGGATGAGCAGGAGCTGTTTTTT.

The gene calls are TRBV7-2 and TRBJ1-4; D not resolved. Germline V gives CDR1 SGHTA, CDR2 FQGNSA. The CDR3 contains 17 residues. Trimming removed 0 bases from V and 11 bases from J, with 22 bases in between. CDR3 coding DNA: TGTGCCAGCAGCTTAGCCGGGCCAGGCACAGATACGCAGAAACTGTTTTTT. Protein product: CASSLAGPGTDTQKLFF.

The genes are TRBV12-3 or TRBV12-4 and TRBJ2-7; D not certain. V was cut by 9 bases and J by 13 bases, with 19 bases left in between. This CDR3 spans 11 amino acids. The CDR3 DNA reads TGTGCCAGTAGAATGAGCGTTACTGGATACGTC. Encoded protein: CASRMSVTGYV.

V gene TRBV6-5 combines with J gene TRBJ2-7; possible D gene TRBD1, 6 bases. Germline loops: CDR1 MNHEY, CDR2 SVGAGI. The length of the CDR3 is 14 residues. V lost 6 bases, J lost 3 bases, and 15 bases lay in between. The CDR3 bases are TGTGCCAGCAGCGAGTTGGGGACAATCTACGAGCAGTACTTC. As protein: CASSELGTIYEQYF.

V usage is TRBV11-2 and J usage is TRBJ1-5; D is undetermined. There are 15 residues in the CDR3. V was cut by 5 bases and J by 0 bases, with 11 bases left in between. CDR1 SGHAT and CDR2 FQNNGV come from the germline V gene. The CDR3 loop reads CASSPAPPSNQPQHF. The CDR3 DNA is TGTGCCAGCAGCCCAGCCCCACCTAGCAATCAGCCCCAGCATTTT.

This clonotype is a singleton in its sample. V and J are TRBV20-1 and TRBJ2-7, with 8 bases lining up with TRBD1. The CDR3 is 13 residues long. CDR1 DFQATT and CDR2 SNEGSKA come from the germline V gene (reference sequence). V lost 0 bases, J lost 5 bases, and 3 bases stayed unmatched. Written as DNA, the CDR3 is TGCAGTGCTAGAGAACCGGACAGGGACGAGCAGTACTTC. Its translation: CSAREPDRDEQYF.

At least ten counts were recorded for this clonotype. This chain connects TRBV6-2 or TRBV6-3 to TRBJ1-1; 8 bases agree with TRBD1. Germline V gene data show CDR1 as MNHEY and CDR2 as SVGEGT. The CDR3 is 16 residues long. V was pared by 5 bases and J by 4 bases, with 12 bases of the junction left unmatched. CDR3: CASSPGQGGGFTEAFF. The CDR3 region has the DNA TGTGCCAGCAGTCCAGGACAGGGCGGGGGATTCACTGAAGCTTTCTTT.

The chain combines TRBV12-3 or TRBV12-4 with TRBJ1-1; 8 bases map to TRBD1. V lost 2 bases, J lost 7 bases, and 6 bases stayed unmatched. The CDR3 has 14 amino acids. This CDR3 is CASSLMGQVNEAFF. CDR3 bases: TGTGCCAGCAGTTTAATGGGACAGGTCAATGAAGCTTTCTTT.

About this clonotype itself: The conserved closing phenylalanine or tryptophan is absent in this CDR3, likely reflecting a read error. The DNA is omitted, as the CDR3 cannot be located on it reliably, and the CDR3 follows TCRdb's listing. V usage is TRBV9 and J usage is TRBJ2-1; TRBD1 is taken as the D call from the table, unchecked against the DNA. CDR1 and CDR2 (germline): SGDLS, YYNGEE. The CDR3 contains 16 residues when both ends are counted. The CDR3 is CASSELTRPGATMSSC.

The rearrangement joins TRBV20-1 to TRBJ1-2, with D hard to call. V dropped 5 bases and J dropped 6 bases, with 19 bases sitting between them. The CDR3 runs 14 residues. Germline CDR1 reads DFQATT; CDR2 reads SNEGSKA (reference sequence). The CDR3 protein is CSAEGIERTDGYTF. The CDR3, as DNA: TGCAGTGCTGAGGGTATTGAGCGCACAGATGGCTACACCTTC.

The V gene is TRBV11-3, the J gene TRBJ2-5; unclear D gene. The V gene's germline CDR1 is SGHNT and CDR2 YENEEA. The CDR3 extends over 13 amino acids. V was clipped by 5 bases and J by 1 base, with 8 bases between them. The CDR3 region has the DNA TGTGCCAGCAGCCCGGATACCCAAGAGACCCAGTACTTC. This translates into CASSPDTQETQYF.

This clonotype was recorded many times. The chain uses TRBV7-2 and TRBJ1-1, with 9 positions matching TRBD1. The ends lost 4 bases at V and 4 bases at J; junction bases unmatched: 16. Germline V gene lookup returns CDR1 SGHTA and CDR2 FQGNSA. This CDR3 is 18 amino acids long. The CDR3 protein is CASSSTKQGAASGTEAFF. The CDR3 coding sequence is TGTGCCAGCAGCTCGACGAAACAGGGGGCCGCGAGTGGCACTGAAGCTTTCTTT.

The genes are TRBV5-4 and TRBJ2-2; 11 bases map to TRBD2. The V and J ends lost 3 bases and 1 base, in that order; junction bases with no gene match: 2. Germline values: CDR1 SGHNT, CDR2 YYREEE (reference sequence). The CDR3 spans 16 residues. The CDR3 DNA sequence: TGTGCCAGCAGCTCGGGACTAGCGGAGAACACCGGGGAGCTGTTTTTT. Translation: CASSSGLAENTGELFF.